This TCR beta chain is drawn from a study of cytomegalovirus exposure and HLA in healthy donors. For the study at large: The 90 to 150 validation repertoires, a later analysis reported, used the same platform as the roughly 730 repertoires from the first cohort. Study-wide points: Confirmation was obtained in vitro that three CMV-associated chains are specific for CMV antigens. The finding came from a later analysis; first-cohort TCR clusters tended to co-occur in the 130 or so validation repertoires.

With respect to this clone: The antigen is unknown.

Clones were sequenced by immunoSEQ multiplex PCR, and TCRdb holds only the in-frame ones, with some missing. The sample consists of about 180,000 clones, about nine tenths of them appearing once. Sequencing was done on a sample of PBMCs. The sequence came from a man between 18 and 35 years old in good health and CMV-seropositive.

CDR3 coding DNA: TGTGCCAGCAGCTTAAGCCCGACTCCCCGTGAGCAGTTCTTC. Amino acid sequence: CASSLSPTPREQFF. V and J are TRBV7-3 and TRBJ2-1; D unclear. V was pared by 1 base and J by 9 bases, with 13 bases between. This CDR3 is 14 amino acids long. Germline assignment: CDR1 SGHTA and CDR2 FQGTGA.